This entry is about one TCR beta chain. Losses at the gene ends were 4 bases for V and 2 bases for J; bases not matched to a gene: 2. The germline V gene has CDR1 SGDLS and CDR2 YYNGEE. The CDR3 is 13 residues long. The record originates from a study of blood T cell repertoires in COVID-19. Study information: There were acute and convalescent COVID-19 samples, and they came from the United States, Italy and Spain. T cells, B-cell-depleted T cells, or PBMCs provided the cDNA or gDNA that served as material.

Study processing details: Scientists estimated how many nucleated cells there were by amplifying reference gene primers. Assay used: immunoSEQ multiplex PCR; TCRdb lists only in-frame clones, some missing. V, J and clone size derive from that table, while D and trimming were established from the DNA sequence. Of around 260,000 clones in the sample, roughly 89% are singletons; the top ten hold around 0.88%. Sample: peripheral blood. This clonotype was obtained from a man aged 30 to 39 with acute or convalescent COVID-19. The chain couples TRBV9 to TRBJ1-2; 7 positions match TRBD1. CDR3 DNA: TGTGCCAGCAGCCCGGGACAGAACTATGGCTACACCTTC. Residues: CASSPGQNYGYTF. The entire variable domain, with the rest obtained from reference TRBV9 and TRBJ1-2, is as follows: DSGVTQTPKHLITATGQRVTLRCSPRSGDLSVYWYQQSLDQGLQFLIQYYNGEERAKGNILERFSAQQFPDLHSELNLSSLELGDSALYFCASSPGQNYGYTFGSGTRLTVV.